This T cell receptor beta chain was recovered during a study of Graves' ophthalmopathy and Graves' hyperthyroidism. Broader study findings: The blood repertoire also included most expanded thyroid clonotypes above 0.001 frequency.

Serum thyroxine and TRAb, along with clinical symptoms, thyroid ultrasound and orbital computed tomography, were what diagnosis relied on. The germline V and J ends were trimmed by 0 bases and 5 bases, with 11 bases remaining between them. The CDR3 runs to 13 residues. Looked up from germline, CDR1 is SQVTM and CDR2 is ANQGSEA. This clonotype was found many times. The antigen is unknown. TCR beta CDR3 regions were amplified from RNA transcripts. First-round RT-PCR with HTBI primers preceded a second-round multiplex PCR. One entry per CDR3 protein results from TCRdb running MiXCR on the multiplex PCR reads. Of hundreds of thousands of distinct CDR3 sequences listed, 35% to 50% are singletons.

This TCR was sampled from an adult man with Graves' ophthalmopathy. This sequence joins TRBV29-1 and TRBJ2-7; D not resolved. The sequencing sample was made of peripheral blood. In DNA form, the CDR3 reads TGCAGCGTTGAAGAACAGTCCTACGACGAGCAGTACTTC. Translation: CSVEEQSYDEQYF.